This T cell receptor beta chain is drawn from a study of a mutant IDH1 vaccine in newly diagnosed glioma (dated by TCRdb to the early 2020s). For context, the study as a whole: In the chemotherapy-containing groups, vaccination started alongside temozolomide cycles, whereas in patients who had radiotherapy alone it started 4-6 weeks after radiotherapy. For exploratory analyses, longitudinal TCRB deep sequencing was carried out in roughly 23 treated patients wherever samples were available. Prior to enrollment, standard therapy consisting of radiotherapy alone, temozolomide alone, or radiochemotherapy with temozolomide had been administered to patients, with the combination being received by most patients. The week-35 safety follow-up took place at visit V12, and the week-47 end of study took place at visit V13. The approximately 29 treated patients were 62.5% male and roughly 40% female, with a mean age of approximately 38 years. Peripheral blood was collected at six visits: V03 (baseline), V05, V07, V10, V12 and V13. Broader findings and caveats from the paper: Across multiple MHC alleles, vaccine-induced immune responses were seen in just over 90% of patients. Selection of PBMC samples for TCRB deep sequencing was based on availability. Pseudoprogression appeared unrelated to alterations in the top peripheral T cell clonotypes detected by TCRB sequencing. The authors noted that analyses of patient blood samples could not be reproduced because of sample limitations.

V ends up 4 bases short and J 2 bases short, with an unmatched junction base count of 5. CDR3 length: 14 amino acids, cysteine to phenylalanine. The read is trimmed to its CDR3 DNA, 42 bases read in frame from base 1. According to the germline V gene (reference sequence), CDR1 reads GTSNPN and CDR2 reads SVGIG. A word on this clone: Its antigen is not yet known. Base qualities are missing; no much larger clone stands one base away.

Receptor amplification or capture employed the immunoSEQ multiplex PCR assay. Rearranged TCR beta chain sequences were amplified using the hsTCRB Kit according to the manufacturer's protocol. TCRB libraries were sequenced on an Illumina MiSeq. Turning to the authors' computational methods: Demultiplexing, trimming and gene mapping were performed with the kit vendor's proprietary platform. The source is immuneACCESS, and TCRdb retained only in-frame sequences with V and J called. Part of the clones is not carried over; for the studies checked, unresolved V genes explain less than half of this, and the remainder is unexplained. V, J and clone size reflect that table, while D and trimming were determined from the DNA. Recorded for this sample are around 70,000 clones; approximately 86% of them occurred a single time. Of the sample, roughly 2% is held by the ten largest clones. The time point label for this specimen denotes: week 35, safety follow-up. A 20-mer mutant IDH1 peptide at 300 micrograms in Montanide made up each vaccine dose, which was injected subcutaneously together with topical imiquimod. Patients were given eight vaccinations, in weeks 1, 3, 5, 7, 11, 15, 19 and 23, which matched visits V03 through V10. Newly diagnosed WHO grade 3 or 4 IDH1-mutant astrocytomas showing loss of nuclear ATRX were present in the donors. The samples were drawn from NOA16, a multicentre, single-arm, open-label phase I trial in Germany that tested a mutant IDH1 peptide vaccine in humans for the first time. Genomic DNA for TCRB sequencing was extracted from EDTA blood using the DNeasy Blood and Tissue Kit.

The V and J genes are TRBV30 and TRBJ2-5; 9 central nucleotides agree with TRBD1. The clonotype comes from a man aged 25 to 40 with glioma. The material was PBMCs, obtained from a glioma patient whose treatment included an IDH1 peptide vaccine. The DNA sequence reads TGTGCCTGGACCCTCGACAGGGGGCAAGAGACCCAGTACTTC. This yields the protein CAWTLDRGQETQYF.